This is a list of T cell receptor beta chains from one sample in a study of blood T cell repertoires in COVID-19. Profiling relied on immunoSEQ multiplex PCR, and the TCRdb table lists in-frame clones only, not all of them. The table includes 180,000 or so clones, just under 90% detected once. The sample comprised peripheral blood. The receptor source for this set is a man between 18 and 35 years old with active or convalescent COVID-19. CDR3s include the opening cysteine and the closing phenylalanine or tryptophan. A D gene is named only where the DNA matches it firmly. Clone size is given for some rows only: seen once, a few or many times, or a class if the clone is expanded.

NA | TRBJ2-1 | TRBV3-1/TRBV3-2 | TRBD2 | CASRGLAGHEQFF | TGTGCCAGCAGAGGACTAGCGGGCCATGAGCAGTTCTTC
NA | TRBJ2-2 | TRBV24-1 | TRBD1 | CATSVRDRDTGELFF | TGTGCCACCAGTGTCCGGGACAGGGACACCGGGGAGCTGTTTTTT
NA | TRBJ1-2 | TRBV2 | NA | CASLPGSRNYGYTF | TGTGCCAGCCTCCCGGGGTCTCGTAACTATGGCTACACCTTC
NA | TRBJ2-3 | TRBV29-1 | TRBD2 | CSVEESGLASTDTQYF | TGCAGCGTTGAAGAATCGGGACTAGCGAGCACAGATACGCAGTATTTT
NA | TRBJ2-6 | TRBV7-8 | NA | CASSFPTSGANVLTF | TGTGCCAGCAGCTTTCCGACTTCTGGGGCCAACGTCCTGACTTTC
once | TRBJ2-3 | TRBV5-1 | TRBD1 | CASSSTGGRQDTQYF | TGCGCCAGCAGCTCAACAGGGGGCAGGCAAGATACGCAGTATTTT
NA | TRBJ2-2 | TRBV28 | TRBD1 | CASSPLGTGGTGELFF | TGTGCCAGCAGTCCCCTCGGGACAGGGGGCACCGGGGAGCTGTTTTTT
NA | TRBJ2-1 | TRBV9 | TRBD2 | CASSVVSSGDYEQFF | TGTGCCAGCAGCGTAGTCTCTAGCGGGGACTATGAGCAGTTCTTC
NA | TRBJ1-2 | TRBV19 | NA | CASSLTGLVPSKGYGYTF | TGTGCCAGTAGTCTGACAGGTTTGGTGCCCTCCAAAGGCTATGGCTACACCTTC
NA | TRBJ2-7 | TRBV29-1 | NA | CSVEQGAYEQYF | TGCAGCGTTGAACAGGGCGCCTACGAGCAGTACTTC
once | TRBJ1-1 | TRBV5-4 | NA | CASSGGPGLNGFF | TGTGCCAGCAGCGGAGGTCCGGGACTCAATGGTTTCTTT
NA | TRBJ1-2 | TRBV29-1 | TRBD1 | CSVEGTGDGYTF | TGCAGCGTTGAAGGGACAGGGGATGGCTACACCTTC
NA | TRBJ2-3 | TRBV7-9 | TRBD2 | CASSPLAGVTDTQYF | TGTGCCAGCAGCCCCCTAGCGGGAGTCACAGATACGCAGTATTTT
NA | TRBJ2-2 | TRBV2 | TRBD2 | CASSEGLAVTGELFF | TGTGCCAGCAGTGAGGGACTAGCGGTTACCGGGGAGCTGTTTTTT
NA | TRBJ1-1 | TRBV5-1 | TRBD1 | CASSTGDRANTEAFF | TGCGCCAGCAGCACGGGGGACAGAGCGAACACTGAAGCTTTCTTT
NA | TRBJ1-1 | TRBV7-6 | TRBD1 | CASSGQGALDTEAFF | TGTGCCAGCAGTGGACAGGGGGCGCTTGACACTGAAGCTTTCTTT
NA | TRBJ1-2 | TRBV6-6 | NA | CASSYLGGVYGYTF | TGTGCCAGCAGTTACCTGGGGGGGGTCTATGGCTACACCTTC
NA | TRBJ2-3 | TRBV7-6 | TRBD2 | CASSFPGAAGAGDTQYF | TGTGCCAGCAGTTTCCCCGGGGCAGCGGGAGCGGGAGATACGCAGTATTTT
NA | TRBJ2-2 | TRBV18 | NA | CASSPDTYTGELFF | TGTGCCAGCTCACCGGACACCTACACCGGGGAGCTGTTTTTT
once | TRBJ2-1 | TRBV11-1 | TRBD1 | CASSFQGARNEQFF | TGTGCCAGCAGCTTCCAGGGGGCGCGGAATGAGCAGTTCTTC
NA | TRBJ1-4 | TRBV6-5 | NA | CASLGQFTSKEKLFF | TGTGCCAGCCTCGGACAGTTTACTTCGAAGGAAAAACTGTTTTTT
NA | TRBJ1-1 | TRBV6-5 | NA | CASTSGIMNTEAFF | TGTGCCAGCACCTCAGGGATCATGAACACTGAAGCTTTCTTT
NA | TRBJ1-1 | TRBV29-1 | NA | CSGWTALGYTEAFF | TGCAGCGGATGGACAGCTTTAGGGTACACTGAAGCTTTCTTT
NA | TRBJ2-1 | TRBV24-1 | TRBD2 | CATSEGLAGNEQFF | TGTGCCACCAGTGAGGGACTAGCGGGCAATGAGCAGTTCTTC
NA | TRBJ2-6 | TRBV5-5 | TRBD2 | CASSLGVRAGDSGANVLTF | TGTGCCAGCAGCTTGGGCGTTAGAGCGGGAGACTCTGGGGCCAACGTCCTGACTTTC
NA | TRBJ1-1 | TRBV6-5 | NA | CASSPGGEGTEAFF | TGTGCCAGCAGCCCCGGGGGGGAGGGCACTGAAGCTTTCTTT
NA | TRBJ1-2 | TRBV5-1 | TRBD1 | CASSREGGTAGGYTF | TGCGCCAGCAGCCGGGAAGGCGGGACAGCGGGCGGCTACACCTTC
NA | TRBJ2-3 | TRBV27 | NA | CASSLGTGGLQDTQYF | TGTGCCAGCAGTTTGGGGACGGGGGGCCTTCAAGATACGCAGTATTTT
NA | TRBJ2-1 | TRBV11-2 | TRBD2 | CASSSMSSGFPYNEQFF | TGTGCCAGCAGCTCGATGAGTAGCGGGTTTCCCTACAATGAGCAGTTCTTC
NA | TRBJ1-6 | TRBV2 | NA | CASIRGTANSPLHF | TGTGCCAGCATCCGGGGGACCGCTAATTCACCCCTCCACTTT
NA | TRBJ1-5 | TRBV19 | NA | CASGYQPQHF | TGTGCCTCGGGATATCAGCCCCAGCATTTT
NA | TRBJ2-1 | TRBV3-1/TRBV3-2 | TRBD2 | CASSQEPSGLSYNEQFF | TGTGCCAGCAGCCAAGAGCCTAGCGGATTATCCTACAATGAGCAGTTCTTC
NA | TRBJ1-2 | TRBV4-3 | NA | CASSQGGGIGGYTF | TGCGCCAGCAGCCAAGGCGGAGGTATAGGCGGCTACACCTTC
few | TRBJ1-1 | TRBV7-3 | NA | CASSLQVNTEAFF | TGTGCCAGCAGCTTGCAGGTTAACACTGAAGCTTTCTTT
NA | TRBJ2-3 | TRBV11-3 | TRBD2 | CASSPLSGSVADTQYF | TGTGCCAGCAGCCCCCTTAGCGGGAGTGTCGCAGATACGCAGTATTTT
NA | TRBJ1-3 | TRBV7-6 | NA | CASSKTVTSGNTIYF | TGTGCCAGCAGCAAGACAGTTACCTCTGGAAACACCATATATTTT
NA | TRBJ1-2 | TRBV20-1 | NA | CSAGSYGYTF | TGCAGTGCTGGCAGCTATGGCTACACCTTC
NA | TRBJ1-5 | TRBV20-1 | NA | CSAGGDQPQHF | TGCAGTGCTGGCGGCGATCAGCCCCAGCATTTT
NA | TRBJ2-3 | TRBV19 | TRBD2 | CASSSGLAGGPGDTQYF | TGTGCCAGTAGTTCCGGACTAGCGGGGGGGCCAGGAGATACGCAGTATTTT
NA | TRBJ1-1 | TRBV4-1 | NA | CASSQVGPWAAFF | TGCGCCAGCAGCCAAGTGGGCCCGTGGGCGGCTTTCTTT
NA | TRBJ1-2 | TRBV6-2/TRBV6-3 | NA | CASSPDTYGYTF | TGTGCCAGCAGCCCCGACACATATGGCTACACCTTC
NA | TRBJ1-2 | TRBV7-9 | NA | CASRPLGVGREYYGYTF | TGTGCCAGCAGACCCCTAGGGGTCGGCAGGGAATATTATGGCTACACCTTC
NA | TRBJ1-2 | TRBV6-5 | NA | CASSRYGGREDGYTF | TGTGCCAGCAGCCGATATGGTGGCAGGGAGGATGGCTACACCTTC
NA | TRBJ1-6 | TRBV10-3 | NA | CAIKGSGADNSPLHF | TGTGCCATCAAAGGGTCAGGGGCCGATAATTCACCCCTCCACTTT
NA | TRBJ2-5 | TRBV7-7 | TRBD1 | CASSWPGTGNVWEETQYF | TGTGCTAGCAGCTGGCCCGGGACAGGGAACGTGTGGGAGGAGACCCAGTACTTC
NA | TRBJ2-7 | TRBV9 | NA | CASSVGVAYEQYF | TGTGCCAGCAGCGTAGGCGTCGCCTACGAGCAGTACTTC
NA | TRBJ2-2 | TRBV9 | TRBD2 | CASSVFPFSAGLAGVGTGELFF | TGTGCCAGCAGCGTATTCCCCTTTTCGGCGGGACTAGCGGGAGTGGGCACCGGGGAGCTGTTTTTT
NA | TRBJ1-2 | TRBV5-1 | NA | CASSLNTLYGYTF | TGCGCCAGCAGCTTGAACACGCTCTATGGCTACACCTTC
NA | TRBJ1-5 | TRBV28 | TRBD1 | CASSSPGRGVGQPQHF | TGTGCCAGCAGTTCCCCCGGCAGGGGGGTAGGCCAGCCCCAGCATTTT